These 25 T cell receptor beta chains came from one sample sequenced in a study of blood T cell repertoires in COVID-19. Repertoires were generated with immunoSEQ multiplex PCR, while TCRdb's copy carries only in-frame clones and drops some. The sample holds about 230,000 clones, 65% to 90% seen once. Sequencing used peripheral blood. These TCRs come from a man in his forties or fifties who had recovered from COVID-19.

The chain combines TRBV30 with TRBJ2-7; perhaps TRBD1 as D (5 bases). The CDR3 spans 13 residues. Germline V gene lookup returns CDR1 GTSNPN and CDR2 SVGIG (reference sequence). Trimming removed 7 bases at V and 3 bases at J, with 16 bases between. Written as DNA, the CDR3 is TGTGCCTTCTCCCCTCAGGGATACTACGAGCAGTACTTC. It specifies CAFSPQGYYEQYF.

The J gene is TRBJ2-4, the V gene TRBV6-5; the match to TRBD1 covers 7 bases. This CDR3 is 12 amino acids long. With 11 bases clipped from V and 5 bases from J, the junction kept 6 bases outside the gene matches. Germline V gene lookup returns CDR1 MNHEY and CDR2 SVGAGI. As DNA, the CDR3 is TGTGCCGCCCGGGACAGTCAAAACATTCAGTACTTC. Translating it yields CAARDSQNIQYF.

V and J are TRBV29-1 and TRBJ1-1; 7 nucleotides line up with TRBD1. The CDR3 loop spans 13 amino acids. V was clipped by 7 bases and J by 5 bases; unmatched bases: 10. Germline-derived CDR1 and CDR2 are SQVTM and ANQGSEA. CDR3 loop: CSAFRDSGTEAFF. The CDR3 DNA is TGCAGCGCCTTCCGGGACAGTGGTACTGAAGCTTTCTTT.

V gene TRBV5-1 combines with J gene TRBJ1-4, with D perhaps TRBD1 (6 bases). The CDR3 is made up of 15 amino acids. CDR1 SGHRS and CDR2 YFSETQ come from the germline V gene. The V and J ends lost 0 bases and 5 bases respectively, with 11 bases between them. Written as DNA, the CDR3 is TGCGCCAGCAGCTTGGTGGGGGCGCGGAATGAAAAACTGTTTTTT. The encoded protein is CASSLVGARNEKLFF.

V and J are TRBV19 and TRBJ1-2; D possibly corresponds to TRBD1 (5 bases). Germline values: CDR1 LNHDA, CDR2 SQIVND (reference sequence). CDR3 length: 14 residues. Trimming cost V 2 bases and J 5 bases, with 12 bases left between them. This CDR3 is CASSIRGSVYGYTF. As DNA, the CDR3 is TGTGCCAGTAGTATAAGGGGCAGCGTTTATGGCTACACCTTC.

The rearrangement links TRBV9 to TRBJ2-1; a possible D gene is TRBD2 (7 bases). V shed 3 bases and J shed 4 bases, with 17 bases lying between them. There are 16 residues in the CDR3. The germline gives CDR1 SGDLS, CDR2 YYNGEE. The CDR3 sequence is CASSAPSAGAYNEQFF. CDR3 coding DNA: TGTGCCAGCAGCGCACCGTCCGCGGGGGCTTACAATGAGCAGTTCTTC.

The rearrangement links TRBV3-1 (or the pseudogene TRBV3-2) to TRBJ2-3; possibly TRBD1 for D (5 bases). The CDR3 covers 14 residues. V lost 1 base to trimming and J lost 2 bases, with 7 bases between them. Germline V lookup: CDR1 LGHDT, CDR2 YNNKEL (reference sequence). The CDR3: CASSQGTITDTQYF. As DNA, the CDR3 is TGTGCCAGCAGCCAAGGGACAATCACAGATACGCAGTATTTT.

The V and J genes are TRBV11-2 and TRBJ2-3; 7 positions agree with TRBD2. Looked up from germline, CDR1 is SGHAT and CDR2 is FQNNGV. The trim removed 2 bases at V and 6 bases at J, leaving 8 bases unmatched. The CDR3 is 15 residues long. This CDR3 is CASSLSGRAGDTQYF. For the CDR3, the DNA is TGTGCCAGCAGCTTATCTGGGAGGGCCGGGGATACGCAGTATTTT.

The V gene is TRBV5-5, the J gene TRBJ2-5; D perhaps matches TRBD1 (6 bases). Germline CDR1 SGHKS, CDR2 YYEKEE (reference sequence). This CDR3 has 14 amino acids. The V and J ends lost 5 bases and 2 bases respectively, with 13 bases between them. The CDR3 DNA reads as TGTGCCAGCAGACATAACAGGGAACAAGAGACCCAGTACTTC. Amino acids: CASRHNREQETQYF.

The rearrangement joins TRBV9 to TRBJ1-1; 10 bases align to TRBD1. Per the germline V gene, CDR1 is SGDLS and CDR2 is YYNGEE. V shed 3 bases and J 4 bases; nucleotides not matched to a gene: 15. This CDR3 is built from 18 residues. The CDR3 sequence is CASSGNPGQGRSSTEAFF. The CDR3 DNA reads as TGTGCCAGCAGCGGAAATCCGGGACAGGGGAGGAGTAGCACTGAAGCTTTCTTT.

The chain uses TRBV18 and TRBJ2-1, with D perhaps TRBD2 (6 bases). The germline CDR1 and CDR2 sequences are KGHSH and LQKENI. Trimming shortened V by 3 bases and J by 2 bases, and 17 bases separated the two germline ends. This CDR3 has 17 amino acids. The CDR3 region is CASSPPVGEAPYNEQFF. In nucleotides, the CDR3 is TGTGCCAGCTCACCCCCCGTGGGGGAGGCTCCCTACAATGAGCAGTTCTTC.

The chain is built from TRBV19 and TRBJ2-3; the D gene is possibly TRBD1 (7 bases). CDR3 size: 14 residues. V was trimmed by 6 bases and J by 4 bases, leaving 14 bases between them. CDR1 is LNHDA and CDR2 is SQIVND in the germline V gene (reference sequence). CDR3 loop: CASRLGGGSDTQYF. CDR3 nucleotides: TGTGCCAGTAGGCTAGGAGGGGGCTCAGATACGCAGTATTTT.

The chain links TRBV4-3 to TRBJ1-1; D is uncertain. Per germline, CDR1 LGHNA and CDR2 YSLEER. Trimming left V 0 bases short and J 0 bases short, with 2 bases between. The CDR3 is 13 amino acids. In DNA, the CDR3 is TGCGCCAGCAGCCAAGACATGAACACTGAAGCTTTCTTT. This translates into CASSQDMNTEAFF.

The chain uses TRBV6-1 and TRBJ2-7; 9 nucleotides line up with TRBD1. J lost 0 bases, V lost 3 bases, and 3 bases had no gene match. The germline V gene encodes CDR1 MNHNS and CDR2 SASEGT. CDR3 length: 15 residues. Here the CDR3 DNA reads TGTGCCAGCAGTGAGGGACAGGGTATCTCCTACGAGCAGTACTTC. Its translation: CASSEGQGISYEQYF.

This sequence joins TRBV11-3 and TRBJ2-2, with TRBD1 matching 11 bases. With 6 bases clipped from V and 4 bases from J, the junction kept 13 bases outside the gene matches. Germline V CDR1 and CDR2: SGHNT, YENEEA. The CDR3 is 18 residues long. In DNA form, the CDR3 reads TGTGCCAGCAGATACAACTTGGACAGGGGGCGCGGCACCGGGGAGCTGTTTTTT. It translates to CASRYNLDRGRGTGELFF.

J is TRBJ1-2 and V is TRBV19, with D possibly matching TRBD1 (5 bases). Germline loops: CDR1 LNHDA, CDR2 SQIVND (reference sequence). Trimming left V 9 bases short and J 4 bases short, with 18 bases between. The CDR3 totals 14 residues. CDR3 in DNA: TGTGCCAGCCGGCAGGGAGGTGATGGCTATGGCTACACCTTC. As protein: CASRQGGDGYGYTF.

The V gene is TRBV6-5, the J gene TRBJ1-4, with D perhaps matching TRBD1 (5 bases). This CDR3 contains 13 residues. Germline assignment: CDR1 MNHEY and CDR2 SVGAGI. The germline V and J ends were trimmed by 6 bases and 15 bases, with 20 bases remaining between them. CDR3 DNA sequence: TGTGCCAGCAGCCCCGGCGGGGAACAACAGGTGTTTTTT. Its protein product is CASSPGGEQQVFF.

The rearrangement uses TRBV4-3 and TRBJ1-2; TRBD1 matches at 7 bases. CDR3 size: 15 residues. V lost 4 bases, J lost 2 bases, and 7 bases stayed unmatched. Per the germline V gene, CDR1 is LGHNA and CDR2 is YSLEER. As DNA, the CDR3 is TGCGCCAGCAGCCCTAGGACAGGAACCAACTATGGCTACACCTTC. Translation gives CASSPRTGTNYGYTF.

The gene calls are TRBV7-2 and TRBJ2-7; the match to TRBD1 covers 8 bases. The germline V gene has CDR1 SGHTA and CDR2 FQGNSA. V lost 6 bases, J lost 3 bases, and 7 bases stayed unmatched. The CDR3 is 14 amino acids. In DNA form, the CDR3 reads TGTGCCAGCAGAAATGACAGGGGCAGCTACGAGCAGTACTTC. Residues: CASRNDRGSYEQYF.

This clone was counted once. The chain links TRBV4-1 to TRBJ1-5; D uncertain. The CDR3 is made up of 16 amino acids. V dropped 0 bases and J dropped 4 bases, with 13 bases sitting between them. CDR1 and CDR2 (germline): MGHRA, YSYEKL. CDR3 DNA sequence: TGCGCCAGCAGCCAAGATTTTAGGAGGGCTAATCAGCCCCAGCATTTT. Protein: CASSQDFRRANQPQHF.

The chain couples TRBV7-9 to TRBJ2-7; maybe TRBD1 (7 bases). V was pared by 2 bases and J by 4 bases, with 12 bases between. Per germline, CDR1 SEHNR and CDR2 FQNEAQ (reference sequence). The CDR3 has 14 amino acids. In DNA form, the CDR3 reads TGTGCCAGCAGCTTACCTGCAGGGGGGTACGAGCAGTACTTC. This encodes CASSLPAGGYEQYF. The variable domain in full, with the rest retrieved from reference TRBV7-9 and TRBJ2-7, is DTGVSQNPRHKITKRGQNVTFRCDPISEHNRLYWYRQTLGQGPEFLTYFQNEAQLEKSRLLSDRFSAERPKGSFSTLEIQRTEQGDSAMYLCASSLPAGGYEQYFGPGTRLTVT.

This clone appeared once. V usage is TRBV9 and J usage is TRBJ1-2; 8 bases match TRBD1. J gave up 2 bases and V 4 bases, and 10 bases lay outside the gene matches. Germline V gene sequence: CDR1 SGDLS, CDR2 YYNGEE. The CDR3 runs to 16 residues. The CDR3 nucleotides are TGTGCCAGCAGCATCCGCCGCGGACAGGGAAACTATGGCTACACCTTC. Translation: CASSIRRGQGNYGYTF.

The CDR3 DNA reads TGTGCCTGGACGAGGATAGCGGTCAATGAGCAGTTCTTC. Translated: CAWTRIAVNEQFF. The chain has TRBV30 and TRBJ2-1; perhaps TRBD2 as D (6 bases). CDR3 size: 13 residues. V was trimmed by 4 bases and J by 6 bases, leaving 13 bases between them. The germline V gene encodes CDR1 GTSNPN and CDR2 SVGIG (reference sequence).

This chain joins TRBV29-1 and TRBJ1-1; D remains ambiguous. Between the trimmed V and J ends, which lost 7 bases and 0 bases, there was a span of 15 bases. CDR3 size: 14 residues. CDR1 is SQVTM, CDR2 ANQGSEA, per germline. CDR3 loop: CSATKDIVNTEAFF. As DNA, the CDR3 is TGCAGCGCAACGAAAGACATAGTGAACACTGAAGCTTTCTTT.

This clone came up once. The V call is TRBV5-1, the J call TRBJ2-3; D gene unclear. The CDR3 totals 13 residues. V lost 0 bases and J lost 4, with 6 bases in between. Germline-derived CDR1 and CDR2 are SGHRS and YFSETQ. The CDR3 here is CASSLAEADTQYF. CDR3 sequence (DNA): TGCGCCAGCAGCTTGGCAGAAGCAGATACGCAGTATTTT.